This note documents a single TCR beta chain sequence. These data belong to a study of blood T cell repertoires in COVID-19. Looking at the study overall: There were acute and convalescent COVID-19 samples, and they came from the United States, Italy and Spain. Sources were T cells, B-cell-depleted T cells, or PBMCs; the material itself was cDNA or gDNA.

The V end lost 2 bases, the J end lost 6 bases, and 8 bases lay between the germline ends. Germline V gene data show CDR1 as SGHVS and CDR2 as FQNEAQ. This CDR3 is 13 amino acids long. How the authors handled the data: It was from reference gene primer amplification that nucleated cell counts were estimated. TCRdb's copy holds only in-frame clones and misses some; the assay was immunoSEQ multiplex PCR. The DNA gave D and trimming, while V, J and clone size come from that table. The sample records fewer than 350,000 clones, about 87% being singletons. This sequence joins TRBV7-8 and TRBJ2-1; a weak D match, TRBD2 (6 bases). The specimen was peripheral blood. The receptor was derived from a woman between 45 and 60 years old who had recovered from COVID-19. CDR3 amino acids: CASSLTSRNEQFF. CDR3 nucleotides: TGTGCCAGCAGCTTAACTAGCCGCAATGAGCAGTTCTTC.